This TCR beta chain was captured by sequencing in a study of blood T cell repertoires in COVID-19. At the level of the study: Samples came from the United States, Italy and Spain, spanning acute and convalescent COVID-19. T cells, B-cell-depleted T cells, or PBMCs provided the cDNA or gDNA that served as material.

Original analysis: From reference gene primer amplification, estimates of nucleated cell counts were derived. TCRdb keeps only in-frame clones here, not all; method: immunoSEQ multiplex PCR. V and J calls and clone size are as listed in that table; D and trimming were resolved from the DNA. Here the sample spans some 150,000 clones, around 91% being singletons. The CDR3 length is 15 residues. V trimming: 3 bases; J trimming: 1 base; junction bases outside the gene matches: 5. The germline CDR1 and CDR2 sequences are MDHEN and SYDVKM. To note about this clone: Other DNA variants within this sample encode the same CDR3.

The chain couples TRBV28 to TRBJ2-5, with TRBD1 matching 7 bases. Sequences were obtained from peripheral blood. The receptor's source is an older woman with active COVID-19. The CDR3: CASSFLGTAQETQYF. The CDR3 coding sequence is TGTGCCAGCAGTTTCCTGGGGACAGCCCAAGAGACCCAGTACTTC.